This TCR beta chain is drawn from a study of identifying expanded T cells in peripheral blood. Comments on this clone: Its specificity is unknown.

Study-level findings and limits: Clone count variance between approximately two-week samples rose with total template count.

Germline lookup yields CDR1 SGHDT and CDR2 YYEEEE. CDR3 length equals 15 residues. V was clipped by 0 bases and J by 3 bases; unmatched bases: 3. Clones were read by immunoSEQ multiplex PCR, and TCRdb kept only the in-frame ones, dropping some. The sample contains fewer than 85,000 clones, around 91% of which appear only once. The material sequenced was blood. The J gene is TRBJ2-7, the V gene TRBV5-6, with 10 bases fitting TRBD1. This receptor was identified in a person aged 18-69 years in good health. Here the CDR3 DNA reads TGTGCCAGCAGCTTGGGGACAGGGGGGATCTACGAGCAGTACTTC. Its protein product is CASSLGTGGIYEQYF.